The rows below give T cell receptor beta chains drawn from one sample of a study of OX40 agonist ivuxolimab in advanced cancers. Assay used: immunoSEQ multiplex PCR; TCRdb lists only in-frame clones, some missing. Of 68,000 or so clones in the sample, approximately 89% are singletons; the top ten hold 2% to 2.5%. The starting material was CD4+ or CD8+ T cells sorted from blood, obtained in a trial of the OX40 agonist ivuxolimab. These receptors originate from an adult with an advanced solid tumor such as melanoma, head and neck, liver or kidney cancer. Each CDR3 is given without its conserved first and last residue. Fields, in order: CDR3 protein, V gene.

CDR3 protein: ASSLGIGTSRQETQY
V gene: TRBV5-1

CDR3 protein: ASSLDEGNYGYT
V gene: TRBV5-1

CDR3 protein: ASSSGTSGGNEQF
V gene: TRBV11-3

CDR3 protein: ASSFSGLEDTQY
V gene: TRBV28

CDR3 protein: ASSYRSGNSPLH
V gene: TRBV6-5

CDR3 protein: ASSLSGRGEGNTEAF
V gene: TRBV5-1

CDR3 protein: ASSFGSYEQY
V gene: TRBV7-9

CDR3 protein: ASSATGLYQETQY
V gene: TRBV9

CDR3 protein: ASSPQSRRNTEAF
V gene: TRBV18

CDR3 protein: ASIPAWGGLRYEQY
V gene: TRBV28

CDR3 protein: ASSQETSDSIYTEQY
V gene: TRBV4-2

CDR3 protein: ASSYGTVNEQF
V gene: TRBV7-6

CDR3 protein: AISESVGEVAYEQY
V gene: TRBV10-3

CDR3 protein: ATSGQPGQGASPLH
V gene: TRBV15

CDR3 protein: ASSLGTSSYNEQF
V gene: TRBV7-3

CDR3 protein: ASSVGFGRAYNEQF
V gene: TRBV9

CDR3 protein: ASSLLAGNQPQH
V gene: TRBV5-6

CDR3 protein: ASSYRPGPWETQY
V gene: TRBV6-5

CDR3 protein: ASSRDRENTGELF
V gene: TRBV18

CDR3 protein: ASSPGQDNSPLH
V gene: TRBV9

CDR3 protein: ASSTRQGSGTDTQY
V gene: TRBV5-4

CDR3 protein: ASSECSIGGVDTGELF
V gene: TRBV6-4

CDR3 protein: SGGQGGTEAF
V gene: TRBV29-1

CDR3 protein: ASSLSGRAVSDTQY
V gene: TRBV11-2

CDR3 protein: ASSLWLTNTGELF
V gene: TRBV7-2

CDR3 protein: ASSLGAGGTDTQY
V gene: TRBV7-2

CDR3 protein: ASSLEGTVNTGELF
V gene: TRBV5-1

CDR3 protein: ASSREQGSTGELF
V gene: TRBV18

CDR3 protein: ASSQDNNQPQH
V gene: TRBV4-1